Presented here are 15 T cell receptor beta chains from one specimen sequenced in a study of cytomegalovirus exposure and HLA in healthy donors. Primers for the PCR totalled 60 Vbeta and 13 Jbeta. Sequenced by immunoSEQ multiplex PCR; TCRdb stores in-frame clones only, minus some. Of 150,000 or so clones in the sample, approximately 80% were seen once. What was sequenced was PBMCs. These receptors were obtained from a middle-aged woman in good health and CMV-seropositive.

The genes are TRBV4-1 and TRBJ2-7; TRBD1 might be the D (6 bases). Germline CDR1 MGHRA, CDR2 YSYEKL. Deletions cut 4 bases from V and 1 base from J, with 14 bases between. The CDR3 is made up of 15 amino acids. The DNA for the CDR3 is TGCGCCAGCAGCCCTAACGTAGGGGGTTCCTACGAGCAGTACTTC. This codes for CASSPNVGGSYEQYF.

In its sample, this clone was seen a few times. The chain couples TRBV7-2 to TRBJ1-5; TRBD1 aligns across 9 bases. This CDR3 is 15 amino acids long. CDR1 and CDR2 (germline): SGHTA, FQGNSA. V shed 5 bases and J 4 bases; nucleotides not matched to a gene: 6. CDR3 DNA: TGTGCCAGCAGCCGTCCCGACAGGGGGAATCAGCCCCAGCATTTT. Protein sequence: CASSRPDRGNQPQHF.

The V and J genes are TRBV6-1 and TRBJ1-4, with D uncertain. The V end lost 7 bases, the J end lost 6 bases, and 12 bases lay between the germline ends. Germline V gives CDR1 MNHNS, CDR2 SASEGT. CDR3 length equals 13 residues. The chain's CDR3 is CASKPPRDEKLFF. CDR3 nucleotides: TGTGCCAGCAAACCCCCGAGGGATGAAAAACTGTTTTTT.

The chain is built from TRBV4-3 and TRBJ1-2; D is perhaps TRBD1 (5 bases). CDR1 and CDR2 (germline): LGHNA, YSLEER. The CDR3 is made up of 15 amino acids. Trimming removed 1 base at V and 7 bases at J, with 16 bases between. The chain's CDR3 is CASSQGLQGLGGYTF. As DNA, the CDR3 is TGCGCCAGCAGCCAAGGATTGCAGGGCCTTGGTGGCTACACCTTC.

The chain links TRBV30 to TRBJ1-5; 12 bases align to TRBD1. This CDR3 contains 15 residues. V lost 2 bases to trimming and J lost 6 bases; unmatched junction nucleotides: 5. Germline CDR1 is GTSNPN and CDR2 is SVGIG (reference sequence). CDR3 nucleotides: TGTGCCTGGAGTCGGGACAGGGGGCTGGGTCAGCCCCAGCATTTT. Encoded protein: CAWSRDRGLGQPQHF.

The chain links TRBV6-5 to TRBJ1-1; possible D gene TRBD1, 5 bases. The V end was cut by 4 bases, the J end by 4 bases, with 13 bases between. The CDR3 totals 14 residues. Germline V lookup: CDR1 MNHEY, CDR2 SVGAGI. This chain's CDR3 is CASSLSSGGTEAFF. CDR3 nucleotides: TGTGCCAGCAGTTTGTCCTCCGGGGGCACTGAAGCTTTCTTT.

The genes are TRBV4-3 and TRBJ2-2; the match to TRBD1 covers 10 bases. V trimming: 4 bases; J trimming: 4 bases; junction bases outside the gene matches: 6. CDR1 and CDR2 (germline): LGHNA, YSLEER. CDR3 length: 16 amino acids. This CDR3 reads CASSPRQGAGTGELFF. In nucleotides, the CDR3 is TGCGCCAGCAGCCCCCGACAGGGGGCGGGCACCGGGGAGCTGTTTTTT.

This clone was seen ten or more times. The chain links TRBV11-1 to TRBJ1-6; D gene unclear. The CDR3 is 14 residues long. The V and J ends lost 5 bases and 7 bases respectively, with 12 bases between them. CDR1 is SGHAT and CDR2 is FQDESV in the germline V gene (reference sequence). The CDR3 loop is CASSRHNKNSPLHF. The DNA for the CDR3 is TGTGCCAGCAGCCGCCACAACAAGAATTCACCCCTCCACTTT.

This chain uses TRBV6-5 with TRBJ1-1; TRBD1 is a possible D gene (5 bases). The CDR3 is 14 residues long. The ends were cut back, 5 bases at V and 2 bases at J, with 12 bases in the middle. Germline V lookup: CDR1 MNHEY, CDR2 SVGAGI. CDR3 DNA: TGTGCCAGCAGTCGCGGGACTTCTAACACTGAAGCTTTCTTT. It is translated as CASSRGTSNTEAFF.

The chain is built from TRBV6-5 and TRBJ1-6; possible D gene TRBD1, 5 bases. The germline CDR1 and CDR2 sequences are MNHEY and SVGAGI. Trimming took 4 bases from V and 9 from J, leaving 10 bases between them. This CDR3 spans 13 amino acids. In nucleotides, the CDR3 is TGTGCCAGCAGTTCGACGGGGGGTTCACCCCTCCACTTT. Its protein is CASSSTGGSPLHF.

V and J are TRBV12-5 and TRBJ2-5; TRBD2 matches 12 bases. Near its end, the DNA agrees better with TRBJ2-7, so the J call may be wrong. Germline V lookup: CDR1 LGHNT, CDR2 FRNRAP. The CDR3 consists of 17 residues. The CDR3 sequence is CASGLGLTSGGSYEQYF. The CDR3 DNA is TGTGCTAGTGGTTTGGGGCTTACTAGCGGGGGGTCGTACGAGCAGTACTTC.

Here the CDR3 DNA reads TGTGCCAGCAGTCCCCGGTCGGGTAGCCTCAGAGCGGAGACCCAGTACTTC. This sequence encodes CASSPRSGSLRAETQYF. The V gene is TRBV28, the J gene TRBJ2-5; unclear D gene. Germline assignment: CDR1 MDHEN and CDR2 SYDVKM. CDR3 size: 17 residues. Trimming cost V 5 bases and J 5 bases, with 24 bases left between them.

This chain uses TRBV27 with TRBJ2-7; 8 bases agree with TRBD1. This CDR3 is 13 amino acids long. J gave up 0 bases and V 8 bases, and 3 bases lay outside the gene matches. Germline CDR1 is MNHEY and CDR2 is SMNVEV (reference sequence). DNA for the CDR3: TGTGCCAGCTGGGGACAGGCCTCCTACGAGCAGTACTTC. It encodes CASWGQASYEQYF.

V usage is TRBV19 and J usage is TRBJ2-1; 8 nucleotides align to TRBD1. Germline V gene data show CDR1 as LNHDA and CDR2 as SQIVND (reference sequence). The length of the CDR3 is 14 residues. The ends lost 7 bases at V and 3 bases at J; junction bases unmatched: 5. CDR3 nucleotide sequence: TGTGCCAGTACCACAGGGGGAAACTACAATGAGCAGTTCTTC. Translating gives CASTTGGNYNEQFF.

The rearrangement links TRBV7-6 to TRBJ1-2, with 9 bases aligning to TRBD1. Germline assignment: CDR1 SGHVS and CDR2 FNYEAQ. This CDR3 has 14 amino acids. V gave up 5 bases and J gave up 3 bases; unmatched junction bases: 4. The CDR3 coding sequence is TGTGCCAGCAGCCTTACAGGGGGCGACTATGGCTACACCTTC. Translated, it gives CASSLTGGDYGYTF. Full variable domain (rest looked up from reference TRBV7-6 and TRBJ1-2): GAGVSQSPRYKVTKRGQDVALRCDPISGHVSLYWYRQALGQGPEFLTYFNYEAQQDKSGLPNDRFSAERPEGSISTLTIQRTEQRDSAMYRCASSLTGGDYGYTFGSGTRLTVV.